The clone carrying this T cell receptor beta chain was recorded a few times. This sample is part of a study of T cells in Graves' hyperthyroidism and ophthalmopathy. RNA transcripts were the template for amplifying TCR beta CDR3 regions. Carried out on the TCR CDR3, a first-round RT-PCR used the HTBI primer set. Using its own MiXCR run on the multiplex PCR reads, TCRdb lists one record per CDR3 protein. The table shows about 420,000 distinct CDR3 sequences, with approximately 13% occurring only once. Trimming removed 2 bases at V and 4 bases at J, with 14 bases between. CDR1 MNHEY and CDR2 SVGEGT come from the germline V gene. This CDR3 contains 15 residues. In patients aged 18 to 65, hyperthyroidism was newly diagnosed, with duration under 2 months. Orbital computed tomography, thyroid ultrasound, serum thyroxine and TRAb, and clinical symptoms together informed the diagnoses.

This TCR was sampled from a woman under 30 with Graves' hyperthyroidism. The chain joins TRBV6-2 or TRBV6-3 to TRBJ2-5, with no clear D. The sample comprised blood. CDR3 nucleotide sequence: TGTGCCAGCAGTTACGATCGACTCTGGGGAGAGACCCAGTACTTC. Encoded protein: CASSYDRLWGETQYF.